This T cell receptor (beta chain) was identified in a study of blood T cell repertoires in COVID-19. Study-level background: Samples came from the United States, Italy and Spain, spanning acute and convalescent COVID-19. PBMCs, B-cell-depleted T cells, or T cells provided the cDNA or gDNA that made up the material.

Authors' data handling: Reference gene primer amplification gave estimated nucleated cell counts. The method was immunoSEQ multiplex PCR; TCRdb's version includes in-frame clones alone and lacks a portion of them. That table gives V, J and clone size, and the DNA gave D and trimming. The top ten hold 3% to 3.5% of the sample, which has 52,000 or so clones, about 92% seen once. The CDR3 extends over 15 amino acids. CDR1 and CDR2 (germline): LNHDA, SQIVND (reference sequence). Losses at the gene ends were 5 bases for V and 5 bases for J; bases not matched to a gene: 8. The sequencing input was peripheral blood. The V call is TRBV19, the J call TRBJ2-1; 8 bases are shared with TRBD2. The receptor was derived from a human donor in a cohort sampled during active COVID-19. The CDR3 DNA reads TGTGCCAGTAGTTCAAGCGGGAGACAGGACAATGAGCAGTTCTTC. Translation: CASSSSGRQDNEQFF.